This TCR beta chain was captured in a study of blood T cell repertoires in COVID-19. On the study more broadly: There were acute and convalescent COVID-19 samples, and they came from the United States, Italy and Spain. T cells, B-cell-depleted T cells, or PBMCs provided the cDNA or gDNA that served as material.

As handled by the study authors: The assay estimated nucleated cells by amplifying reference gene primers. This table comes from immunoSEQ multiplex PCR, and its TCRdb copy is limited to in-frame clones, with some not included. The DNA was the basis for D and trimming; V, J and clone size are from that table. The sample carries approximately 110,000 clones, approximately 89% recorded once. This clone was picked up a small number of times. During active infection, Seattle patients enrolled and were then monitored through disease. The junction had 18 bases not matched to a gene; V was cut back by 11 bases and J by 6 bases. Germline CDR1 reads MDHEN; CDR2 reads SYDVKM. The CDR3 has 15 amino acids.

The specimen sequenced was peripheral blood. The source of this sequence is a woman older than 75 with COVID-19, enrolled during active disease. The chain couples TRBV28 to TRBJ2-7; 8 bases align to TRBD2. The CDR3 coding sequence is TGTGCCCGCTCTCTAGCGGGCCGGTCCGGTTGCGAGCAGTACTTC. Translating gives CARSLAGRSGCEQYF.